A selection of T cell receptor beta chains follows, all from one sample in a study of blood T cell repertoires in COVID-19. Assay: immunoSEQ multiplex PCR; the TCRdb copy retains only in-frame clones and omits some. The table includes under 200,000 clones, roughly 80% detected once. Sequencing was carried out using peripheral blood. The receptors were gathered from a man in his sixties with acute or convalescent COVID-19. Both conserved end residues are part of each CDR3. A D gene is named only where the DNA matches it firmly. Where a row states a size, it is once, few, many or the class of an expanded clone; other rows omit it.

CASSDRDNSNYGYTF	TGTGCCAGCAGTGATAGGGACAATTCTAACTATGGCTACACCTTC	TRBV4-2	TRBJ1-2	.	.
CASSQVRGETTLNTEAFF	TGTGCCAGCAGCCAAGTGCGGGGGGAGACCACCCTGAACACTGAAGCTTTCTTT	TRBV14	TRBJ1-1	.	.
CASSDSPNTGELFF	TGTGCCAGCAGTGACAGCCCGAACACCGGGGAGCTGTTTTTT	TRBV6-4	TRBJ2-2	.	.
CASSQAGYNQPQHF	TGCGCCAGCAGCCAAGCGGGGTACAATCAGCCCCAGCATTTT	TRBV4-3	TRBJ1-5	.	.
CASSPGQGSEQYF	TGTGCCAGTAGTCCCGGACAGGGATCCGAGCAGTACTTC	TRBV19	TRBJ2-7	TRBD1	.
CASSYTDSSGDEQFF	TGTGCCAGCAGTTACACCGACAGTTCCGGAGATGAGCAGTTCTTC	TRBV6-6	TRBJ2-1	.	.
CASRSQGYPYEQYF	TGTGCCAGCAGGTCCCAGGGTTATCCCTACGAGCAGTACTTC	TRBV25-1	TRBJ2-7	.	.
CASSETLSSYNEQFF	TGTGCCAGCAGCGAGACATTAAGCTCCTACAATGAGCAGTTCTTC	TRBV7-9	TRBJ2-1	.	.
CASSRDRAGSPLHF	TGCGCCAGCAGCCGCGACAGGGCGGGTTCACCCCTCCACTTT	TRBV4-3	TRBJ1-6	TRBD1	.
CATSREASGNTIYF	TGTGCCACCAGCAGAGAAGCCTCTGGAAACACCATATATTTT	TRBV15	TRBJ1-3	.	.
CASSWGTGGATF	TGTGCCAGCAGCTGGGGGACAGGGGGCGCAACCTTC	TRBV5-6	TRBJ1-2	TRBD1	.
CASSPPIGGHEQFF	TGTGCCAGCTCACCACCCATCGGGGGGCATGAGCAGTTCTTC	TRBV18	TRBJ2-1	.	.
CAWTNIPGGPYNEQFF	TGTGCCTGGACCAATATACCAGGGGGACCATACAATGAGCAGTTCTTC	TRBV30	TRBJ2-1	TRBD1	.
CATSDTRLAGGISTGELFF	TGTGCCACCAGTGATACCCGACTAGCGGGGGGGATAAGCACCGGGGAGCTGTTTTTT	TRBV24-1	TRBJ2-2	TRBD2	.
CASSPSGEETQYF	TGTGCCAGCAGCCCCTCGGGGGAAGAGACCCAGTACTTC	TRBV7-3	TRBJ2-5	.	.
CASSQSQGNTIYF	TGCGCCAGCAGCCAATCACAGGGGAACACCATATATTTT	TRBV4-3	TRBJ1-3	TRBD1	.
CATSDWGAGIYNEQFF	TGTGCCACCAGTGATTGGGGTGCAGGGATCTACAATGAGCAGTTCTTC	TRBV24-1	TRBJ2-1	.	.
CASSADRAYGYTF	TGTGCCAGCAGCGCGGACAGGGCGTATGGCTACACCTTC	TRBV7-9	TRBJ1-2	TRBD1	.
CASSPGGGGYTF	TGTGCCAGCAGCCCCGGGGGGGGTGGCTACACCTTC	TRBV6-2/TRBV6-3	TRBJ1-2	.	.
CASSWDGGAFF	TGTGCCAGCAGTTGGGACGGGGGAGCTTTCTTT	TRBV6-1	TRBJ1-1	.	once